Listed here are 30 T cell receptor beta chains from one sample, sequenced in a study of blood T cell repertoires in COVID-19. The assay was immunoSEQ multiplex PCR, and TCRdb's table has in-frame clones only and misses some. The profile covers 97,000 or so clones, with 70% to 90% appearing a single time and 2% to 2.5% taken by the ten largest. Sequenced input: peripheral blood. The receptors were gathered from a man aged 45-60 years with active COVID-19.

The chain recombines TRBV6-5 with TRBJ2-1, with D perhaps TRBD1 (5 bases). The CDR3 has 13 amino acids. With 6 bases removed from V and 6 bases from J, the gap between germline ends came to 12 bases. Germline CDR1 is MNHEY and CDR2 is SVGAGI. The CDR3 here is CASRKGPGNEQFF. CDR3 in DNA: TGTGCCAGCAGGAAGGGGCCAGGCAATGAGCAGTTCTTC.

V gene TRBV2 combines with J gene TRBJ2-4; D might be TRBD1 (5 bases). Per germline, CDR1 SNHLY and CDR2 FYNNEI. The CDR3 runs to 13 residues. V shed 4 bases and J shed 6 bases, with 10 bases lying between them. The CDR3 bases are TGTGCCAGCAGTGTAGGTAGGGGAAACATTCAGTACTTC. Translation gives CASSVGRGNIQYF. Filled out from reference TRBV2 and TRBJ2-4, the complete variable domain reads EPEVTQTPSHQVTQMGQEVILRCVPISNHLYFYWYRQILGQKVEFLVSFYNNEISEKSEIFDDQFSVERPDGSNFTLKIRSTKLEDSAMYFCASSVGRGNIQYFGAGTRLSVL.

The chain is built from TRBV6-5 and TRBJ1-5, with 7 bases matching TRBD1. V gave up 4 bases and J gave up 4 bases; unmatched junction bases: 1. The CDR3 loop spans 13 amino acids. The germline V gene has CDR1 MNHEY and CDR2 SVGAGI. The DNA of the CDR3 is TGTGCCAGCAGTTCCAGGGGGAATCAGCCCCAGCATTTT. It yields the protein CASSSRGNQPQHF.

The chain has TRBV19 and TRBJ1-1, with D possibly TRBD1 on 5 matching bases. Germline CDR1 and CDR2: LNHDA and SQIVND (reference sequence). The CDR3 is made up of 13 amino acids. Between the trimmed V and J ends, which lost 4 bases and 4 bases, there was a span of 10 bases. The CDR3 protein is CASSTQGGTEAFF. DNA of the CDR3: TGTGCCAGTAGTACTCAGGGAGGCACTGAAGCTTTCTTT.

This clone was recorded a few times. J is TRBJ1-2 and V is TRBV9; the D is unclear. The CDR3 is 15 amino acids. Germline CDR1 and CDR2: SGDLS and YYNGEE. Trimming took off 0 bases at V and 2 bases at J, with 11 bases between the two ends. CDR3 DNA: TGTGCCAGCAGCGTAGTCGGCGGCGTAAACTATGGCTACACCTTC. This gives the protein CASSVVGGVNYGYTF.

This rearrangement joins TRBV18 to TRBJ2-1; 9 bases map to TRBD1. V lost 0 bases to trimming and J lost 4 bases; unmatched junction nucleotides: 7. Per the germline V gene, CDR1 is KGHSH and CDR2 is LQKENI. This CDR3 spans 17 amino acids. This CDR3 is CASSPPGQGPTYNEQFF. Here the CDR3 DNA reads TGTGCCAGCTCACCACCCGGACAGGGGCCTACTTACAATGAGCAGTTCTTC.

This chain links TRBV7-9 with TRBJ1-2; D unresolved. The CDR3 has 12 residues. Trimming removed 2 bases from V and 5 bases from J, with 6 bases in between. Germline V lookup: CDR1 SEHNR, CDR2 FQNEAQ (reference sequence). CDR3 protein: CASSLRGYGYTF. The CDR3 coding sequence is TGTGCCAGCAGCTTACGAGGGTATGGCTACACCTTC. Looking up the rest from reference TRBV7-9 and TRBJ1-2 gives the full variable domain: DTGVSQNPRHKITKRGQNVTFRCDPISEHNRLYWYRQTLGQGPEFLTYFQNEAQLEKSRLLSDRFSAERPKGSFSTLEIQRTEQGDSAMYLCASSLRGYGYTFGSGTRLTVV.

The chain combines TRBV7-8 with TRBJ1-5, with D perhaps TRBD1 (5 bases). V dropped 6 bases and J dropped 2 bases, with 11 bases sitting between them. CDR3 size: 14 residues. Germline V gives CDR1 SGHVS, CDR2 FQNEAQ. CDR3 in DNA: TGTGCCAGCAGTCCGTTACAGGGCAATCAGCCCCAGCATTTT. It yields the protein CASSPLQGNQPQHF.

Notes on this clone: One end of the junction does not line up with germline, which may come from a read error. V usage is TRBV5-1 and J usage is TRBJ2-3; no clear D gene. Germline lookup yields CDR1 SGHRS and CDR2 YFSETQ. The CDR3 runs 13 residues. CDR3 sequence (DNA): TGCGCCAGCAGCTTTTTTAGCACTGATACGCAGTATTTT. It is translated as CASSFFSTDTQYF.

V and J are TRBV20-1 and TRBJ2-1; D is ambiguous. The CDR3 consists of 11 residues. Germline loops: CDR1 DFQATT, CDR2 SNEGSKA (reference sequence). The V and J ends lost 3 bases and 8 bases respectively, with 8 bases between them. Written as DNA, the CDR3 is TGCAGTGCTAGGTCAGCGTATGAGCAGTTCTTC. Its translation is CSARSAYEQFF.

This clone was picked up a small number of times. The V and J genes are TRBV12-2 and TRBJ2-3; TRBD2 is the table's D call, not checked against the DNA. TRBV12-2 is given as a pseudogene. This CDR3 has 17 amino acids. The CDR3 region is CASRLPYLAGGGDTQYF. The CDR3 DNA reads TGTGCAAGTCGCTTACCGTACCTAGCGGGGGGAGGAGATACGCAGTATTTT.

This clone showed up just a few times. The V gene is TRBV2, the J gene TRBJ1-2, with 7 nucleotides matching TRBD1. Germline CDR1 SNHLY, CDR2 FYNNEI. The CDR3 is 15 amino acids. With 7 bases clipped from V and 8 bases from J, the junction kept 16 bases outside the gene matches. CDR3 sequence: CASTPDRRPSGGYTF. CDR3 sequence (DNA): TGTGCCAGCACCCCGGACAGGCGGCCCTCAGGGGGCTACACCTTC.

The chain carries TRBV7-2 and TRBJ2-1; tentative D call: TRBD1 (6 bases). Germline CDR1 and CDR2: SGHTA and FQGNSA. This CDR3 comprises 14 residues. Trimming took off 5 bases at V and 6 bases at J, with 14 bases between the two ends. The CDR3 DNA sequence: TGTGCCAGCAGCCTCGGACAGAGGGGCAATGAGCAGTTCTTC. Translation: CASSLGQRGNEQFF.

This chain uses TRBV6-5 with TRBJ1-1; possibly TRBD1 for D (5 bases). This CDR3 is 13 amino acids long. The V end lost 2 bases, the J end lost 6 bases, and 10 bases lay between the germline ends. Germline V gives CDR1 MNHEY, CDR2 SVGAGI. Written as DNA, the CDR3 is TGTGCCAGCAGTTACGTCGGGGGGGCTGAAGCTTTCTTT. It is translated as CASSYVGGAEAFF.

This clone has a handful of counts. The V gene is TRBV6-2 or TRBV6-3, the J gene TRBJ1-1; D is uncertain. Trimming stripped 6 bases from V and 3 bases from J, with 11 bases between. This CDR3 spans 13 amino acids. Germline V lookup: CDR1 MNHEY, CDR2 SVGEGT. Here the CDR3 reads CASSSDGDTEAFF. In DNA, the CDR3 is TGTGCCAGCAGCTCGGACGGGGACACTGAAGCTTTCTTT.

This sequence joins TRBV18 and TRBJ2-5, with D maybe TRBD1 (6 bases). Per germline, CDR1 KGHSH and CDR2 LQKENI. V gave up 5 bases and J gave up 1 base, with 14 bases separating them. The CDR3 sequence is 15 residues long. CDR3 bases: TGTGCCAGCTCAGCCTTCGGGACACCCCAAGAGACCCAGTACTTC. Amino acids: CASSAFGTPQETQYF.

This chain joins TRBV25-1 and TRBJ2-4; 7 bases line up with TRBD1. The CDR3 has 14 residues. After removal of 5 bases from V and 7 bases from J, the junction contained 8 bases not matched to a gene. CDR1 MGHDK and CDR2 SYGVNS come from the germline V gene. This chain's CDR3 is CASSPPGQKNIQYF. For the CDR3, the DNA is TGTGCCAGCAGTCCTCCGGGACAGAAGAACATTCAGTACTTC.

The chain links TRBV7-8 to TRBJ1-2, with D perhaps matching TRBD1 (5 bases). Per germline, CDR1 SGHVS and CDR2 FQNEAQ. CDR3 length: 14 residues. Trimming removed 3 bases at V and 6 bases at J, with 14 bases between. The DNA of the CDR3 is TGTGCCAGCAGCTTCGGGGGTGTCGAAGATGGCTACACCTTC. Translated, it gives CASSFGGVEDGYTF.

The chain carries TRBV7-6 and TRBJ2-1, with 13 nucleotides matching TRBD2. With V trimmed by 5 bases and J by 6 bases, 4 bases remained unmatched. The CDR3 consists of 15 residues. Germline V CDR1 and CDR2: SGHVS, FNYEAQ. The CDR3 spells CASSPGTSGVNEQFF. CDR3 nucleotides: TGTGCCAGCAGCCCCGGGACTAGCGGGGTCAATGAGCAGTTCTTC. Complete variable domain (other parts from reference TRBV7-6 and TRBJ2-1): GAGVSQSPRYKVTKRGQDVALRCDPISGHVSLYWYRQALGQGPEFLTYFNYEAQQDKSGLPNDRFSAERPEGSISTLTIQRTEQRDSAMYRCASSPGTSGVNEQFFGPGTRLTVL.

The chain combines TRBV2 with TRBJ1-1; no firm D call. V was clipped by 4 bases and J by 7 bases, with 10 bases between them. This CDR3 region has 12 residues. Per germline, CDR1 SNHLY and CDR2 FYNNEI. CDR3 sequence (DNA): TGTGCCAGCAGTGGGGATGGGAGTGAAGCTTTCTTT. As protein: CASSGDGSEAFF.

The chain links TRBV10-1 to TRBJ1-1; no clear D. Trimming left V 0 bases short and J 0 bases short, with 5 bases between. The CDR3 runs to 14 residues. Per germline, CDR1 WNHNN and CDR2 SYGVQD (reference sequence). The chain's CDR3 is CASSESLMNTEAFF. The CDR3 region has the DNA TGCGCCAGCAGTGAGTCACTCATGAACACTGAAGCTTTCTTT.

This chain's CDR3 is CAISDGGKAEAFF. The CDR3 region has the DNA TGTGCCATCAGTGACGGGGGTAAGGCTGAAGCTTTCTTT. The V call is TRBV10-3, the J call TRBJ1-1; TRBD1 is a possible D gene (5 bases). V was trimmed by 3 bases and J by 6 bases, leaving 11 bases between them. The CDR3 is 13 residues long. Per germline, CDR1 ENHRY and CDR2 SYGVKD.

The CDR3 region is CASSPLEANTEAFF. In nucleotides, the CDR3 is TGTGCCAGCAGCCCCCTAGAAGCGAACACTGAAGCTTTCTTT. This chain joins TRBV3-1 (or the pseudogene TRBV3-2) and TRBJ1-1; D remains ambiguous. Between the trimmed V and J ends, which lost 4 bases and 1 base, there was a span of 10 bases. Germline V CDR1 and CDR2: LGHDT, YNNKEL (reference sequence). This CDR3 spans 14 amino acids.

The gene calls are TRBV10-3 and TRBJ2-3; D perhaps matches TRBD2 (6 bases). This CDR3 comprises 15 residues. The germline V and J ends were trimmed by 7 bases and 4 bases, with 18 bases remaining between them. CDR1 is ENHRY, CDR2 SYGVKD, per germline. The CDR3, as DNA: TGTGCCATCATGCATCGGGGGAATAAGTCAGATACGCAGTATTTT. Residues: CAIMHRGNKSDTQYF.

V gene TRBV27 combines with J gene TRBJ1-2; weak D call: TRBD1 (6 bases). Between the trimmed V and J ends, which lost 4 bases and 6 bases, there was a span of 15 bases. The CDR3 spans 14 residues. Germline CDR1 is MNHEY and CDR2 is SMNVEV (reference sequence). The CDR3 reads CASSSNRESHGYTF. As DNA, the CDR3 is TGTGCCAGCAGTTCAAACAGGGAATCGCATGGCTACACCTTC.

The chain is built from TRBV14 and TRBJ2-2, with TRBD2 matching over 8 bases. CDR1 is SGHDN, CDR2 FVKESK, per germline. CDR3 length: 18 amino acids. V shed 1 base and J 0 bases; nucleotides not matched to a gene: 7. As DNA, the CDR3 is TGTGCCAGCAGCCAAGGGCTTTTAGCGGGATCGAACACCGGGGAGCTGTTTTTT. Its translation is CASSQGLLAGSNTGELFF. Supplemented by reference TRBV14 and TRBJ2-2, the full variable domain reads EAGVTQFPSHSVIEKGQTVTLRCDPISGHDNLYWYRRVMGKEIKFLLHFVKESKQDESGMPNNRFLAERTGGTYSTLKVQPAELEDSGVYFCASSQGLLAGSNTGELFFGEGSRLTVL.

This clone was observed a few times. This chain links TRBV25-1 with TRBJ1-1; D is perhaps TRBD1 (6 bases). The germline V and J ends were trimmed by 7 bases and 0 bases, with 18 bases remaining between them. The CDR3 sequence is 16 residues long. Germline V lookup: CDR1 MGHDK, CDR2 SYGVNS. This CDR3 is CASTPQGMGMNTEAFF. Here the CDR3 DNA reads TGTGCCAGCACCCCGCAGGGGATGGGGATGAACACTGAAGCTTTCTTT.

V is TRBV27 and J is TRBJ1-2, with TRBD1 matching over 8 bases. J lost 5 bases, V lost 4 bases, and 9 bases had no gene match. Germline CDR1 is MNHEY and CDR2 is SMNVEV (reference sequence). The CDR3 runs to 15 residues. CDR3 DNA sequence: TGTGCCAGCAGTTCCCCCGGACAGGGAGGGTATGGCTACACCTTC. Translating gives CASSSPGQGGYGYTF.

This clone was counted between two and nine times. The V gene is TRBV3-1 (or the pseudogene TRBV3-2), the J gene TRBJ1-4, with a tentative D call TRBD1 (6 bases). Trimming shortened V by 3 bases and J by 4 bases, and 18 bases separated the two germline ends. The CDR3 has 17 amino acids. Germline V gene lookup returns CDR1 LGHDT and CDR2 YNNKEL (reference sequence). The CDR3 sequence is CASSQVTGYHDNEKLFF. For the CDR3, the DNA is TGTGCCAGCAGCCAGGTTACAGGGTATCACGATAATGAAAAACTGTTTTTT.

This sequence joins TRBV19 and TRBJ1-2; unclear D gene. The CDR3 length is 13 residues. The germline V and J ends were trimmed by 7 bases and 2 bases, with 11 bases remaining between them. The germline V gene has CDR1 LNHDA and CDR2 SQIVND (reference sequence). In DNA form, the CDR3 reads TGTGCCAGTACCACTATGGAGAACTATGGCTACACCTTC. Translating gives CASTTMENYGYTF.